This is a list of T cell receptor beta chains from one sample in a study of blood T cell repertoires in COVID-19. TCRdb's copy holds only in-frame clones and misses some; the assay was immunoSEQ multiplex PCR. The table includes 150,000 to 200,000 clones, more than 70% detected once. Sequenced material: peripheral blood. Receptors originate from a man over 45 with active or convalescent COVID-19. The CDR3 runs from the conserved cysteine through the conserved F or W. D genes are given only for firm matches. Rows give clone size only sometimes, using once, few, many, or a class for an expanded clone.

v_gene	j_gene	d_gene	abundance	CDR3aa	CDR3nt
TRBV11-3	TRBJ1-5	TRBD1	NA	CASSRGTGARQPQHF	TGTGCCAGCAGCCGCGGGACAGGGGCCAGACAGCCCCAGCATTTT
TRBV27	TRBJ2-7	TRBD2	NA	CASSLRPGGTSGSYEQYF	TGTGCCAGCAGTTTAAGACCGGGCGGGACTAGCGGTTCCTACGAGCAGTACTTC
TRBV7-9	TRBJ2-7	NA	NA	CASSLTRYEQYF	TGTGCCAGCAGCTTAACTAGGTACGAGCAGTACTTC
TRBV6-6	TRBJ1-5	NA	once	CASRHVNQPQHF	TGTGCCAGCAGACATGTTAATCAGCCCCAGCATTTT
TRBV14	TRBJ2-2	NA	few	CASSQVVAANTGELFF	TGTGCCAGCAGCCAAGTGGTAGCGGCAAACACCGGGGAGCTGTTTTTT
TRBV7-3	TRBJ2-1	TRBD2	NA	CASSLGAAGAYNEQFF	TGTGCCAGCAGCTTAGGTGCAGCGGGGGCCTACAATGAGCAGTTCTTC
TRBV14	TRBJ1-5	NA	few	CASSQGTNRGNQPQHF	TGTGCCAGCAGCCAAGGCACAAACAGAGGCAATCAGCCCCAGCATTTT
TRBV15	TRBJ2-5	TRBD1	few	CATSLRDRKETQYF	TGTGCCACCAGCCTCCGGGACAGAAAAGAGACCCAGTACTTC
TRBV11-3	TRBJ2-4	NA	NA	CASSSDEAPGVRRDQYF	TGTGCCAGCAGCTCTGACGAGGCCCCCGGGGTGAGGCGGGATCAGTACTTC
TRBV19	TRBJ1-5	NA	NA	CASSMTGQSNQPQHF	TGTGCCAGTAGTATGACTGGACAGAGCAATCAGCCCCAGCATTTT
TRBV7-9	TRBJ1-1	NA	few	CASSSAGDSTEAFF	TGTGCCAGCAGCTCCGCAGGGGATAGCACTGAAGCTTTCTTT
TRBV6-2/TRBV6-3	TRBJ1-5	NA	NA	CASSYFLQIHQPQHF	TGTGCCAGCAGTTACTTTTTGCAGATCCATCAGCCCCAGCATTTT
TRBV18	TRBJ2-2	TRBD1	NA	CASSPMTGSAGELFF	TGTGCCAGCTCACCAATGACAGGGTCAGCCGGGGAGCTGTTTTTT
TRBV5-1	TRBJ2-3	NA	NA	CASSLSHRSGRITDTQYF	TGCGCCAGCAGCTTATCACACCGTAGCGGCCGGATCACAGATACGCAGTATTTT
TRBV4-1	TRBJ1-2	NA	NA	CASSQARTVYGYTF	TGCGCCAGCAGCCAAGCGCGGACAGTCTATGGCTACACCTTC
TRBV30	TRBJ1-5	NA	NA	CAWSVQSNQPQHF	TGTGCCTGGAGTGTCCAGAGCAATCAGCCCCAGCATTTT